Shown below are 2 T cell receptor beta chains from a single sample sequenced in a study of blood T cell repertoires in COVID-19. TCRdb's copy holds only in-frame clones and misses some; the assay was immunoSEQ multiplex PCR. The data hold roughly 200,000 clones, with 65% to 90% observed a single time. Sequenced material: peripheral blood. The source of these receptors is a man older than 75 with acute or convalescent COVID-19.

The chain uses TRBV10-3 and TRBJ2-7; possibly TRBD1 for D (7 bases). The CDR3 length is 13 residues. Germline CDR1 ENHRY, CDR2 SYGVKD. Trimming cost V 9 bases and J 7 bases, with 19 bases left between them. DNA for the CDR3: TGTGCCATTTCGCGGGACAGTGTATCGGAGCAGTACTTC. This encodes CAISRDSVSEQYF.

The chain is built from TRBV28 and TRBJ1-5; the D is unclear. Per germline, CDR1 MDHEN and CDR2 SYDVKM. Trimming removed 3 bases at V and 5 bases at J, with 5 bases between. CDR3 size: 12 residues. The CDR3 nucleotides read TGTGCCAGCAGTTTCGGTCATCAGCCCCAGCATTTT. Translation gives CASSFGHQPQHF.